Included here is one T cell receptor (beta chain) sequence, with context. Per the authors' pipeline: Estimated nucleated cell counts came from reference gene primer amplification. Libraries were prepared by immunoSEQ multiplex PCR; TCRdb keeps only in-frame clonotypes and omits some of them. V and J calls and clone size are those listed in that table; D and trimming were worked out from the DNA. The table lists approximately 200,000 clones, about 81% of them singletons. The sample belongs to a study of blood T cell repertoires in COVID-19. Study at large: COVID-19 samples collected from the United States, Italy and Spain covered acute and convalescent phases.

V lost 0 bases and J 3 bases, leaving 18 bases between the germline ends. The CDR3 totals 17 residues. Seattle patients were enrolled while actively infected and followed longitudinally. The TCR originated in a woman of 80 years or more with COVID-19, enrolled during active disease. This chain links TRBV23-1 with TRBJ2-7; maybe TRBD1 (6 bases). TRBV23-1 is an ORF for which the function is uncertain. The sequencing sample was made of peripheral blood. CDR3 nucleotide sequence: TGCGCCAGCAGTCAATCGGCCCAGCGGACAGAGTTCTACGAGCAGTACTTC. It translates to CASSQSAQRTEFYEQYF.